These 19 T cell receptor beta chains were sequenced from one sample in a study of cytomegalovirus exposure and HLA in healthy donors. Primers included in the PCR were 60 Vbeta and 13 Jbeta primers. Measured with immunoSEQ multiplex PCR; TCRdb has only the in-frame clones, and not every one. The table shows about 200,000 clones, with over 60% occurring only once. Source material: PBMCs. The origin of the receptors is a man younger than 30 in good health and CMV-seronegative.

V usage is TRBV27 and J usage is TRBJ1-1; weak D call: TRBD1 (6 bases). Trimming cost V 5 bases and J 10 bases, with 17 bases left between them. This CDR3 region has 13 residues. The germline V gene has CDR1 MNHEY and CDR2 SMNVEV (reference sequence). The CDR3 coding sequence is TGTGCCAGCAGTGCAACAGGGTACCCCAGAGCTTTCTTT. Amino acid sequence: CASSATGYPRAFF.

In the case of this clone: Other DNA sequences of this sample code for an identical CDR3. V is TRBV28 and J is TRBJ1-1; D is ambiguous. V dropped 1 base and J dropped 0 bases, with 3 bases sitting between them. The CDR3 is 13 residues long. Germline V gene lookup returns CDR1 MDHEN and CDR2 SYDVKM. The CDR3 is CASSLSVNTEAFF. The CDR3 bases are TGTGCCAGCAGTTTATCAGTGAACACTGAAGCTTTCTTT. The full variable domain, with the rest looked up from reference TRBV28 and TRBJ1-1, is DVKVTQSSRYLVKRTGEKVFLECVQDMDHENMFWYRQDPGLGLRLIYFSYDVKMKEKGDIPEGYSVSREKKERFSLILESASTNQTSMYLCASSLSVNTEAFFGQGTRLTVV.

The chain is built from TRBV5-1 and TRBJ1-1; D remains ambiguous. Germline V gene lookup returns CDR1 SGHRS and CDR2 YFSETQ. Trimming took off 1 base at V and 1 base at J, with 11 bases between the two ends. The CDR3 has 15 amino acids. CDR3 nucleotide sequence: TGCGCCAGCAGCTTGCTAGGAGCTGCGAACACTGAAGCTTTCTTT. Its translation: CASSLLGAANTEAFF.

This clone was found a few times. The chain combines TRBV5-4 with TRBJ2-1; D is unresolved. The V gene lost 4 bases and the J gene lost 5 bases, with 10 bases spanning the gap. CDR3 length equals 13 residues. Germline V gene data show CDR1 as SGHNT and CDR2 as YYREEE (reference sequence). CDR3 sequence: CASSPLAHNEQFF. In DNA, the CDR3 is TGTGCCAGCAGCCCCCTGGCCCACAATGAGCAGTTCTTC. Full variable domain (rest looked up from reference TRBV5-4 and TRBJ2-1): ETGVTQSPTHLIKTRGQQVTLRCSSQSGHNTVSWYQQALGQGPQFIFQYYREEENGRGNFPPRFSGLQFPNYSSELNVNALELDDSALYLCASSPLAHNEQFFGPGTRLTVL.

The chain is built from TRBV19 and TRBJ1-1, with a possible D match to TRBD1 (5 bases). Trimming shortened V by 6 bases and J by 5 bases, and 10 bases separated the two germline ends. The CDR3 covers 12 residues. Germline CDR1 is LNHDA and CDR2 is SQIVND (reference sequence). The CDR3 here is CASSAGGTEAFF. The CDR3, as DNA: TGTGCCAGTAGCGCCGGGGGGACTGAAGCTTTCTTT.

The chain employs TRBV9 and TRBJ2-3; 7 bases line up with TRBD1. V trimming: 3 bases; J trimming: 1 base; junction bases outside the gene matches: 5. The CDR3 sequence is 15 residues long. Germline lookup yields CDR1 SGDLS and CDR2 YYNGEE. CDR3 in DNA: TGTGCCAGCAGCGCCTCCGGGACAGGCACAGATACGCAGTATTTT. Amino acids: CASSASGTGTDTQYF.

This clone was observed a few times. The J gene is TRBJ2-7, the V gene TRBV27, with a tentative D call TRBD2 (6 bases). Germline CDR1 and CDR2: MNHEY and SMNVEV (reference sequence). CDR3 length equals 12 residues. V shed 3 bases and J shed 7 bases, with 10 bases lying between them. CDR3 bases: TGTGCCAGCAGTTTCGGAGGGAGAGAGCAGTACTTC. Its translation is CASSFGGREQYF.

CDR3 DNA: TGTGCCAGCAGCGTAGGACTAGCGGGAGGGCCCTACAATGAGCAGTTCTTC. Encoded protein: CASSVGLAGGPYNEQFF. The rearrangement uses TRBV9 and TRBJ2-1, with 14 bases aligning to TRBD2. Losses at the gene ends were 0 bases for V and 2 bases for J; bases not matched to a gene: 1. The CDR3 extends over 17 amino acids. The germline V gene encodes CDR1 SGDLS and CDR2 YYNGEE.

This clone is a singleton in its sample. The CDR3 DNA reads as TGTGCCAGCAGTTCCGGGACTAGTGGGACCGGGGAGCTGTTTTTT. Translated, it gives CASSSGTSGTGELFF. V and J are TRBV27 and TRBJ2-2; 8 nucleotides align to TRBD2. Trimming removed 4 bases from V and 5 bases from J; junction bases left unmatched: 6. This CDR3 has 15 residues. Germline V gives CDR1 MNHEY, CDR2 SMNVEV (reference sequence).

The gene calls are TRBV2 and TRBJ2-7; TRBD2 agrees at 10 bases. The CDR3 covers 14 residues. V lost 7 bases and J lost 5; bases outside the gene matches: 8. From germline, CDR1 is SNHLY and CDR2 FYNNEI. This CDR3 is CASTPSGSIHEQYF. In DNA, the CDR3 is TGTGCCAGCACCCCTAGCGGGAGTATCCACGAGCAGTACTTC.

The chain uses TRBV7-9 and TRBJ2-3; no firm D call. With 1 base removed from V and 1 base from J, the gap between germline ends came to 6 bases. The V gene's germline CDR1 is SEHNR and CDR2 FQNEAQ (reference sequence). The CDR3 has 14 residues. The chain's CDR3 is CASSLDRGTDTQYF. In DNA, the CDR3 is TGTGCCAGCAGCTTAGACCGGGGCACAGATACGCAGTATTTT. Combining the CDR3 with reference TRBV7-9 and TRBJ2-3 gives the whole variable domain DTGVSQNPRHKITKRGQNVTFRCDPISEHNRLYWYRQTLGQGPEFLTYFQNEAQLEKSRLLSDRFSAERPKGSFSTLEIQRTEQGDSAMYLCASSLDRGTDTQYFGPGTRLTVL.

A single count supports this clone. V usage is TRBV6-5 and J usage is TRBJ2-1; 10 bases fit TRBD2. This CDR3 spans 15 amino acids. Per germline, CDR1 MNHEY and CDR2 SVGAGI. Trimming at V came to 7 bases and at J to 0 bases, leaving 3 bases not matched to a gene. The CDR3 sequence is CASKASGSSYNEQFF. As DNA, the CDR3 is TGTGCCAGCAAGGCTAGCGGGAGCTCCTACAATGAGCAGTTCTTC.

The J gene is TRBJ1-2, the V gene TRBV19; 7 bases line up with TRBD1. The CDR3 length is 15 residues. CDR1 LNHDA and CDR2 SQIVND come from the germline V gene (reference sequence). With 5 bases clipped from V and 4 bases from J, the junction kept 10 bases outside the gene matches. The DNA of the CDR3 is TGTGCCAGTAGTGACAGGGCCCTCTTATCCTATGGCTACACCTTC. Translating it yields CASSDRALLSYGYTF.

The V call is TRBV30, the J call TRBJ1-1, with TRBD1 identical over 8 bases. The CDR3 loop spans 14 amino acids. With 3 bases clipped from V and 1 base from J, the junction kept 4 bases outside the gene matches. Germline lookup yields CDR1 GTSNPN and CDR2 SVGIG (reference sequence). CDR3 protein: CAWSHGTGNTEAFF. The CDR3 DNA sequence: TGTGCCTGGAGCCACGGGACAGGGAACACTGAAGCTTTCTTT.

A few counts support this clone. The V call is TRBV5-1, the J call TRBJ2-3; TRBD1 matches at 9 bases. The CDR3 totals 23 residues. J was trimmed by 2 bases and V by 0 bases; bases with no gene match: 25. The germline gives CDR1 SGHRS, CDR2 YFSETQ. CDR3 nucleotides: TGCGCCAGCAGCTTGGAGGCTGCGGGGACAGGGTTTATACGGGCGCCTTCCACAGATACGCAGTATTTT. Amino acid sequence: CASSLEAAGTGFIRAPSTDTQYF. The full variable domain, in which reference TRBV5-1 and TRBJ2-3 provide the parts outside the CDR3, is KAGVTQTPRYLIKTRGQQVTLSCSPISGHRSVSWYQQTPGQGLQFLFEYFSETQRNKGNFPGRFSGRQFSNSRSEMNVSTLELGDSALYLCASSLEAAGTGFIRAPSTDTQYFGPGTRLTVL.

This chain uses TRBV5-1 with TRBJ2-7; 7 positions match TRBD1. CDR3 length: 14 amino acids. With 0 bases clipped from V and 3 bases from J, the junction kept 3 bases outside the gene matches. Germline V gene sequence: CDR1 SGHRS, CDR2 YFSETQ. The CDR3, as DNA: TGCGCCAGCAGCTTGGGACAGGGTAACTACGAGCAGTACTTC. This translates into CASSLGQGNYEQYF.

This chain joins TRBV6-6 and TRBJ2-7; D unclear. The germline gives CDR1 MNHNY, CDR2 SVGAGI (reference sequence). The CDR3 totals 14 residues. Trimming cost V 0 bases and J 0 bases, with 6 bases left between them. This CDR3 is CASSYSRSSYEQYF. The CDR3 nucleotides read TGTGCCAGCAGTTACTCGAGGAGCTCCTACGAGCAGTACTTC.

The CDR3 protein is CATSRDRGNEKLFF. CDR3 DNA sequence: TGTGCCACCAGCAGGGACAGGGGAAATGAAAAACTGTTTTTT. The chain links TRBV15 to TRBJ1-4; 9 bases map to TRBD1. V gave up 3 bases and J gave up 5 bases; unmatched junction bases: 1. From germline, CDR1 is LNHNV and CDR2 YYDKDF (reference sequence). The CDR3 extends over 14 amino acids.

The chain carries TRBV7-3 and TRBJ1-4; D uncertain. CDR1 SGHTA and CDR2 FQGTGA come from the germline V gene. The CDR3 spans 16 residues. The V and J ends lost 2 bases and 1 base respectively, with 11 bases between them. CDR3 nucleotides: TGTGCCAGCAGCTTACCAGCCCGGGAAACTAATGAAAAACTGTTTTTT. It yields the protein CASSLPARETNEKLFF.